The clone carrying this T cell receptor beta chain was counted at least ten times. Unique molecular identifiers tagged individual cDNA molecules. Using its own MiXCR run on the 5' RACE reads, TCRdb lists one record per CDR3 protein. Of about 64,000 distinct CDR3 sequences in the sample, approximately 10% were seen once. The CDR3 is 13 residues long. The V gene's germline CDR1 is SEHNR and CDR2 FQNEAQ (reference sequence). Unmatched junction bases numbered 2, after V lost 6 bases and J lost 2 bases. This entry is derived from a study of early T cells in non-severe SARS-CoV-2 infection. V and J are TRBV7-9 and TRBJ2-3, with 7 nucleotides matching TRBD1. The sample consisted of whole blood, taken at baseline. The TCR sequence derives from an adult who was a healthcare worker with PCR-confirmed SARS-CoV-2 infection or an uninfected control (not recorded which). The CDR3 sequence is CASRGQITDTQYF. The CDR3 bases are TGTGCCAGCAGGGGACAGATCACAGATACGCAGTATTTT.